This T cell receptor beta chain was recovered during a study of PD-L1 blockade in urothelial cancer. Study overall: The patients first took atezolizumab at some point between 2014 and 2015, receiving 1,200 mg intravenously every 3 weeks. Blood analysis took place 3 weeks (second dose) and 6 weeks after treatment start. Counts from blood samples showed a median of roughly 140,000 T cells.

The CDR3 has 13 residues. The germline V gene has CDR1 SGHVS and CDR2 FNYEAQ. With 3 bases removed from V and 3 bases from J, the gap between germline ends came to 8 bases. Time point meaning: pretreatment peripheral blood. The templates were synthetic TCR analogs, and they were spiked into each PCR. The protocol was immunoSEQ multiplex PCR, while the TCRdb copy is restricted to in-frame clones and leaves out a portion. Found here are some 74,000 clones, around 85% of them singletons; the top ten hold less than 8.5%. V gene TRBV7-6 combines with J gene TRBJ2-5, with D possibly matching TRBD2 (5 bases). The input for sequencing was PBMCs, taken around atezolizumab (anti-PD-L1) treatment. This TCR derives from a man in his forties or fifties with urothelial cancer. CDR3 in DNA: TGTGCCAGCAGCTTTTCCGGGGAAGAGACCCAGTACTTC. Residues: CASSFSGEETQYF.